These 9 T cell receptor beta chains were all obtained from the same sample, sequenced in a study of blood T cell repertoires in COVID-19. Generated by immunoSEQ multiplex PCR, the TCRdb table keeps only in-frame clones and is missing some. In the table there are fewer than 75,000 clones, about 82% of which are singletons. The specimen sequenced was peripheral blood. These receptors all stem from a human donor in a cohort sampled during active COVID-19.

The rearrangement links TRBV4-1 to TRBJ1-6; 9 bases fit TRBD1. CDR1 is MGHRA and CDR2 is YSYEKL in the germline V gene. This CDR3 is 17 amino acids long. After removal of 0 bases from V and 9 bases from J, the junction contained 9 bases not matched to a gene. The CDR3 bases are TGCGCCAGCAGCCAAGAGCCCCCGGGACAGGGATTTTCACCCCTCCACTTT. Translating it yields CASSQEPPGQGFSPLHF.

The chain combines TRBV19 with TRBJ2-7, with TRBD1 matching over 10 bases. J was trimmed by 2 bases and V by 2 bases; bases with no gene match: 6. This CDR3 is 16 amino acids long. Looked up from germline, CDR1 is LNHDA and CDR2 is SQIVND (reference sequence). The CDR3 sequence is CASSINLGTGAYEQYF. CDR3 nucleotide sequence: TGTGCCAGTAGTATAAATTTGGGGACAGGGGCCTACGAGCAGTACTTC.

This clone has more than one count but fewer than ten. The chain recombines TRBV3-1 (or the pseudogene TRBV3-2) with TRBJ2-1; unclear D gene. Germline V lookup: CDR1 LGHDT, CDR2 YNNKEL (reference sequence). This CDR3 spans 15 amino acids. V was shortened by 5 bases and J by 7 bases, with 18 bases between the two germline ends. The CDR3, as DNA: TGTGCCAGCAGCGCCTGGGCCACCTCTGGAAATGAGCAGTTCTTC. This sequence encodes CASSAWATSGNEQFF.

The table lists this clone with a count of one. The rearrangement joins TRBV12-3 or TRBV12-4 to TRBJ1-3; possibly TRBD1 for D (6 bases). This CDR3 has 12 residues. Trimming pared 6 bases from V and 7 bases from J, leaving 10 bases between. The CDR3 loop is CASSLRGNTIYF. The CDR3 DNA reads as TGTGCCAGCAGCCTAAGGGGGAACACCATATATTTT.

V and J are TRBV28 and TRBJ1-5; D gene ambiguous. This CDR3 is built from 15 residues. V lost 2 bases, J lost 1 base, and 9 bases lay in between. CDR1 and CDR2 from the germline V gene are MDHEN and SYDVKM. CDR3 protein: CASSLQAGSNQPQHF. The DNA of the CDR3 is TGTGCCAGCAGTTTACAGGCGGGAAGCAATCAGCCCCAGCATTTT. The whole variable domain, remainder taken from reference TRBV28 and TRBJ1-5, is DVKVTQSSRYLVKRTGEKVFLECVQDMDHENMFWYRQDPGLGLRLIYFSYDVKMKEKGDIPEGYSVSREKKERFSLILESASTNQTSMYLCASSLQAGSNQPQHFGDGTRLSIL.

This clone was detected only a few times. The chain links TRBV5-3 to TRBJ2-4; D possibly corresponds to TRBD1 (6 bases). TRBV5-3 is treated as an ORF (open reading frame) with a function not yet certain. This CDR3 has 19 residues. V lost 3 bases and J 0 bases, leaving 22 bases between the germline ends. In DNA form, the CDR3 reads TGTGCCAGAAGCTCAACAGGGCTCCCCGGCTTTTCAGCCAAAAACATTCAGTACTTC. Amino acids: CARSSTGLPGFSAKNIQYF.

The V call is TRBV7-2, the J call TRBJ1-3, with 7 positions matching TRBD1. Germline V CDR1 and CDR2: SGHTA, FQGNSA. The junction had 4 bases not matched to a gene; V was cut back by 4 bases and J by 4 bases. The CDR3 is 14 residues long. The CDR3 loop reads CASSSTGVGNTIYF. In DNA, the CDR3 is TGTGCCAGCAGCTCCACAGGGGTAGGAAACACCATATATTTT.

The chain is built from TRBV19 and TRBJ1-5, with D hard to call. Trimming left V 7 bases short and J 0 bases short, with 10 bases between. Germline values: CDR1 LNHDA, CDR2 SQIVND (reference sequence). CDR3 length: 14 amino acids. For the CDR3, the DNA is TGTGCCAGTACCCCCCCCGGTAGCAATCAGCCCCAGCATTTT. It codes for CASTPPGSNQPQHF. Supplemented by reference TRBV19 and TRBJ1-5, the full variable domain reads DGGITQSPKYLFRKEGQNVTLSCEQNLNHDAMYWYRQDPGQGLRLIYYSQIVNDFQKGDIAEGYSVSREKKESFPLTVTSAQKNPTAFYLCASTPPGSNQPQHFGDGTRLSIL.

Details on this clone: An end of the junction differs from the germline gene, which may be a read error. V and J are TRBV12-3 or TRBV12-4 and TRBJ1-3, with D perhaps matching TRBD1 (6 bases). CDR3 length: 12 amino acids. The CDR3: CASRQDSDSLGF. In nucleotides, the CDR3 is TGTGCCAGCCGGCAAGACTCGGACAGCCTTGGGTTT.